The clone carrying this T cell receptor beta chain was counted at least ten times. Its antigen is undetermined. The data derive from a study of T cells in Graves' hyperthyroidism and ophthalmopathy. Lactation, pregnancy, other autoimmune disease or uncontrolled infection led to exclusion of patients. The diagnoses drew upon clinical symptoms, serum thyroxine and TRAb, thyroid ultrasound and orbital computed tomography. Study-level findings and limits: For ophthalmopathy, model prediction preceded onset by a median approximately 6 months. Blood samples included most of the expanded thyroid clonotypes exceeding 0.001.

TCR beta CDR3 region amplification was performed from RNA transcripts. Researchers ran a first-round RT-PCR on the TCR CDR3 using the HTBI primer set. TCRdb reprocessed the multiplex PCR reads with MiXCR, giving one entry per CDR3 protein. The data hold 600,000 to 700,000 distinct CDR3 sequences, with roughly 45% observed a single time. Sequenced input: peripheral blood or thyroid tissue (not recorded which). The source of this sequence is an adult man with Graves' disease, either hyperthyroidism or ophthalmopathy (not recorded which).

The CDR3, as DNA: TGTGCCACCAGCATGGGGGCGCGACGCACTGAAGCTTTCTTT. This translates into CATSMGARRTEAFF. The V gene is TRBV15, the J gene TRBJ1-1; D may be TRBD1 (6 bases). Looked up from germline, CDR1 is LNHNV and CDR2 is YYDKDF (reference sequence). V lost 4 bases, J lost 4 bases, and 13 bases lay in between. The CDR3 is 14 residues long. Full variable domain (outside the CDR3, taken from reference TRBV15 and TRBJ1-1): DAMVIQNPRYQVTQFGKPVTLSCSQTLNHNVMYWYQQKSSQAPKLLFHYYDKDFNNEADTPDNFQSRRPNTSFCFLDIRSPGLGDTAMYLCATSMGARRTEAFFGQGTRLTVV.